This section outlines one T cell receptor beta chain sequence together with its context. Its antigen is not identified. The table came from immunoSEQ multiplex PCR; TCRdb's copy has only in-frame clones and leaves some out. The repertoire holds some 70,000 clones, with approximately 80% as singletons. The germline V gene has CDR1 LGHNA and CDR2 YNFKEQ. The CDR3 sequence is 14 residues long. V lost 0 bases and J 5 bases, leaving 8 bases between the germline ends. These data are taken from a study of cytomegalovirus exposure and HLA in healthy donors. Study results and caveats: TCR clusters originating in the first cohort tended to co-occur in the 120 validation repertoires, according to a later analysis. Cytomegalovirus-associated TCR beta chains were listed, numbering some 180. Reportedly, diagnosis of cytomegalovirus status by the classifier showed high specificity and sensitivity.

The sequence was collected from a man aged 25 to 40 in good health and CMV-seronegative. The chain combines TRBV4-2 with TRBJ2-1; perhaps TRBD1 as D (5 bases). Sequencing input: PBMCs. CDR3 in amino acids: CASSQDRVNNEQFF. In nucleotides, the CDR3 is TGTGCCAGCAGCCAAGACAGGGTTAACAATGAGCAGTTCTTC.